The 12 T cell receptor beta chains in this list originate from one sample, sequenced in a study of early T cells in non-severe SARS-CoV-2 infection. One entry per CDR3 protein results from TCRdb running MiXCR on the 5' RACE reads. The table includes some 57,000 distinct CDR3 sequences, around 8.5% detected once. The sequencing sample was made of whole blood. These TCRs come from an adult who was a healthcare worker with PCR-confirmed SARS-CoV-2 infection or an uninfected control (not recorded which).

In this sample, this clonotype turned up many times. The chain is built from TRBV20-1 and TRBJ2-4, with 14 bases aligning to TRBD2. Per the germline V gene, CDR1 is DFQATT and CDR2 is SNEGSKA (reference sequence). The CDR3 has 14 residues. J lost 8 bases, V lost 5 bases, and 5 bases had no gene match. CDR3 sequence: CSADLTSGRDIQYF. For the CDR3, the DNA is TGCAGTGCTGACCTGACTAGCGGGAGGGACATTCAGTACTTC.

This clonotype was detected only a few times. V gene TRBV4-1 combines with J gene TRBJ2-1, with TRBD2 matching over 8 bases. CDR3 length equals 18 residues. CDR1 and CDR2 (germline): MGHRA, YSYEKL. V lost 0 bases to trimming and J lost 6 bases; unmatched junction nucleotides: 13. The CDR3 reads CASSQERTSFTGGNEQFF. In DNA form, the CDR3 reads TGCGCCAGCAGCCAAGAGAGGACTAGCTTCACGGGGGGCAATGAGCAGTTCTTC.

This clonotype was found many times. This chain connects TRBV19 to TRBJ2-1; TRBD1 matches at 12 bases. Germline loops: CDR1 LNHDA, CDR2 SQIVND (reference sequence). This CDR3 has 15 residues. Unmatched junction bases numbered 7, after V lost 7 bases and J lost 6 bases. CDR3: CASTNRGQGANEQFF. DNA for the CDR3: TGTGCCAGTACGAACCGGGGACAGGGGGCCAATGAGCAGTTCTTC.

This clonotype was observed at least ten times. V is TRBV2 and J is TRBJ2-2; D is uncertain. Trimming removed 7 bases from V and 1 base from J, with 10 bases in between. The CDR3 has 14 amino acids. CDR1 is SNHLY and CDR2 is FYNNEI in the germline V gene. DNA for the CDR3: TGTGCCAGCACCGGGCTTCAGAACACCGGGGAGCTGTTTTTT. As protein: CASTGLQNTGELFF. The variable domain in full, completed from reference TRBV2 and TRBJ2-2, reads EPEVTQTPSHQVTQMGQEVILRCVPISNHLYFYWYRQILGQKVEFLVSFYNNEISEKSEIFDDQFSVERPDGSNFTLKIRSTKLEDSAMYFCASTGLQNTGELFFGEGSRLTVL.

The genes are TRBV12-5 and TRBJ2-2; 9 bases line up with TRBD1. Looked up from germline, CDR1 is LGHNT and CDR2 is FRNRAP. The CDR3 is made up of 15 amino acids. V lost 5 bases, J lost 4 bases, and 5 bases stayed unmatched. In nucleotides, the CDR3 is TGTGCTAGTGGTACAGGGGGCGAAGGCACCGGGGAGCTGTTTTTT. Translating it yields CASGTGGEGTGELFF.

J is TRBJ2-4 and V is TRBV5-1, with a possible D match to TRBD1 (6 bases). Trimming removed 0 bases from V and 6 bases from J, with 10 bases in between. CDR1 and CDR2 (germline): SGHRS, YFSETQ. This CDR3 spans 14 amino acids. CDR3 in amino acids: CASSLGQVANIQYF. In DNA, the CDR3 is TGCGCCAGCAGCTTGGGACAGGTAGCAAACATTCAGTACTTC.

This clonotype has at least ten counts. The V and J genes are TRBV5-8 and TRBJ2-2; TRBD1 is a possible D gene (5 bases). The CDR3 is made up of 13 amino acids. The germline V gene has CDR1 SGHTS and CDR2 YDEGEE. V lost 4 bases, J lost 7 bases, and 11 bases lay in between. The CDR3 DNA reads as TGTGCCAGCAGCCGAGACAGAGTCGGGGAGCTGTTTTTT. Protein product: CASSRDRVGELFF.

This clonotype appeared a few times. The chain uses TRBV23-1 and TRBJ1-5, with 7 bases matching TRBD1. TRBV23-1 is marked as an open reading frame, function uncertain. The CDR3 has 14 residues. J lost 3 bases, V lost 6 bases, and 5 bases had no gene match. CDR3 sequence reads: CASRRDSFNQPQHF. CDR3 nucleotides: TGCGCCAGCAGGCGGGACAGCTTCAATCAGCCCCAGCATTTT.

The table lists this clonotype with many counts. The J gene is TRBJ2-3, the V gene TRBV6-6, with D tentatively TRBD2 (7 bases). Trimming pared 2 bases from V and 2 bases from J, leaving 14 bases between. The CDR3 has 16 residues. Germline CDR1 MNHNY, CDR2 SVGAGI (reference sequence). In nucleotides, the CDR3 is TGTGCCAGCAGTTACACGGCGGGGGCCTACACAGATACGCAGTATTTT. Encoded protein: CASSYTAGAYTDTQYF.

At least ten counts were recorded for this clonotype. J is TRBJ2-2 and V is TRBV6-1, with TRBD2 matching over 11 bases. The CDR3 is made up of 14 amino acids. With 6 bases clipped from V and 4 bases from J, the junction kept 1 base outside the gene matches. The germline V gene encodes CDR1 MNHNS and CDR2 SASEGT. The CDR3 coding sequence is TGTGCCAGCAGGACTAGCGGGGTCACCGGGGAGCTGTTTTTT. Translation: CASRTSGVTGELFF.

The V call is TRBV12-3 or TRBV12-4, the J call TRBJ2-1, with D perhaps assigned TRBD1 or TRBD2 (5 bases each). This CDR3 region has 12 residues. The V end lost 4 bases, the J end lost 9 bases, and 10 bases lay between the germline ends. The CDR3 bases are TGTGCCAGCAGTTCCATTGGGGGTGAGCAGTTCTTC. Amino acid sequence: CASSSIGGEQFF.

The gene calls are TRBV29-1 and TRBJ2-7; 10 nucleotides agree with TRBD2. Germline lookup yields CDR1 SQVTM and CDR2 ANQGSEA. V shed 1 base and J 0 bases; nucleotides not matched to a gene: 6. The CDR3 is made up of 16 amino acids. The CDR3 loop is CSVEGPSGGASYEQYF. DNA for the CDR3: TGCAGCGTTGAAGGGCCGAGCGGGGGGGCCTCCTACGAGCAGTACTTC.